By frequency in the sample, the clone carrying this T cell receptor beta chain is medium-sized (0.01 to 0.1%). Its cognate antigen is unknown. Regarding the study as a whole: The larger-cohort validation was restricted to a single TCR beta V-J rearrangement rather than whole repertoires. Tumor Treg TCRs overlapped most with tumor naive CD4+ cells. Tumor memory CD4+ T cell TCR gene usage clustered with blood and lymph node memory CD4+ cells and lymph node naive CD4+ cells.

Tregs were sorted as CD4+CD25+CD127-/low cells. CDR1 and CDR2 from the germline V gene are MGHRA and YSYEKL. The CDR3 consists of 14 residues. V shed 1 base and J shed 4 bases, with 11 bases lying between them. Full-length variable regions came from constant-region reverse primers plus semi-nested Nested Universal Primer A PCR. In TCRdb, the 5' RACE reads were re-called with MiXCR into one record per CDR3 protein. The sample shows around 11,000 distinct CDR3 sequences, roughly 29% of them seen only once. The sequence was obtained from a female donor with breast cancer. The specimen was Tregs sorted from a lymph node. The V and J genes are TRBV4-1 and TRBJ2-7; D is possibly TRBD2 (5 bases). Here the CDR3 reads CASSQVGGEYEQYF. CDR3 DNA: TGCGCCAGCAGCCAAGTGGGTGGGGAGTACGAGCAGTACTTC.